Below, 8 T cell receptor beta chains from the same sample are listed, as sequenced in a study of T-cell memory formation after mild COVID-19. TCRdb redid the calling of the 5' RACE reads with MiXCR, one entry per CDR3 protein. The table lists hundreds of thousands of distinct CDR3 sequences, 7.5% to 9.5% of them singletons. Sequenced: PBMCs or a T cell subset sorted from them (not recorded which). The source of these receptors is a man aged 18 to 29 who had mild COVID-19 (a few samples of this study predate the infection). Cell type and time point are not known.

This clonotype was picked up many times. For the CDR3, the DNA is TGCGCCAGCAGCCAAGGTGGGACGGGGCTAAGAGATACGCAGTATTTT. Translating it yields CASSQGGTGLRDTQYF. The chain is built from TRBV4-1 and TRBJ2-3; perhaps D is TRBD1 or TRBD2 (5 bases each). V was trimmed by 1 base and J by 5 bases, leaving 16 bases between them. The CDR3 extends over 16 amino acids. The germline V gene has CDR1 MGHRA and CDR2 YSYEKL.

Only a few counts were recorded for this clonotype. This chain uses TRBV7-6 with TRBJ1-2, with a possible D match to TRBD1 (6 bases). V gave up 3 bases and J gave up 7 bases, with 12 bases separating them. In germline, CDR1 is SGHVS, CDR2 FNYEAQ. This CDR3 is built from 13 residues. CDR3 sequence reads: CASSLSGDGGYTF. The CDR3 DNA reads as TGTGCCAGCAGCTTGTCAGGGGATGGTGGCTACACCTTC.

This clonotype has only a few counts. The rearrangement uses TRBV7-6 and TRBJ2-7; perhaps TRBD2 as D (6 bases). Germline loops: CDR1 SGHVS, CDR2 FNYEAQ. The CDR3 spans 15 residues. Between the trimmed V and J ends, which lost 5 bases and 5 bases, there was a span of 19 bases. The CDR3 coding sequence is TGTGCCAGCAGCCCAACGGGACTCGTGTCAGACGAGCAGTACTTC. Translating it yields CASSPTGLVSDEQYF.

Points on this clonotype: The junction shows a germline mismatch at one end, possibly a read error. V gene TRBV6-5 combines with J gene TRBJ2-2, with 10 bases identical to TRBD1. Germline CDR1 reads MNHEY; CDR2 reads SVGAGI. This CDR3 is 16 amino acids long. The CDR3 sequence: CASSHSGTGVTGELFF. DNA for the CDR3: TGTGCCAGCAGTCACTCCGGGACAGGGGTCACCGGGGAGCTGTTTTTT.

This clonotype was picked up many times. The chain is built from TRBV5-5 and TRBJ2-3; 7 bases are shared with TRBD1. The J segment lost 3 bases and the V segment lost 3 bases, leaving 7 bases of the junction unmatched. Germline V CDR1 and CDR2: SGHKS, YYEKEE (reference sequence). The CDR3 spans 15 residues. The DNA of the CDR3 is TGTGCCAGCAGCTCGGGACAGATATTAACAGATACGCAGTATTTT. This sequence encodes CASSSGQILTDTQYF.

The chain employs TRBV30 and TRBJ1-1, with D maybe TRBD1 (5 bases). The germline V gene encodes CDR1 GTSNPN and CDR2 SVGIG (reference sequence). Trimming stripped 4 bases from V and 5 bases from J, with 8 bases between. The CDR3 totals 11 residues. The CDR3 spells CAWTGVTEAFF. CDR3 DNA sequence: TGTGCCTGGACGGGGGTGACTGAAGCTTTCTTT.

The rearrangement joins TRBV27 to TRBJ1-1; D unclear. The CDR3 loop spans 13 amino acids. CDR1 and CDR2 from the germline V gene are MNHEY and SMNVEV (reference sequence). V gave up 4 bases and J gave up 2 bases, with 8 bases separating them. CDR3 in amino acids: CASSSWENTEAFF. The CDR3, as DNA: TGTGCCAGCAGTTCCTGGGAAAACACTGAAGCTTTCTTT.

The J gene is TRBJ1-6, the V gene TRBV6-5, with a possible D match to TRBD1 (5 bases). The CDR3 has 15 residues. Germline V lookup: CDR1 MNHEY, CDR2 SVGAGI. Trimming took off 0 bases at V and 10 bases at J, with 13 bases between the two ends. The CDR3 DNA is TGTGCCAGCAGTTACTCGGGCCGGGGGTACTCACCCCTCCACTTT. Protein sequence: CASSYSGRGYSPLHF.